These T cell receptor beta chains were read from a single sample in a study of T cell responses to AZD1222 COVID-19 vaccine. Using immunoSEQ multiplex PCR, the repertoire was profiled, and TCRdb retains in-frame clones only, with some absent. The sample has about 150,000 clones, approximately 94% seen once. The material was peripheral blood, obtained on day 0 of AZD1222 vaccination. These receptors were obtained from an adult in good health. Each CDR3 is given with its conserved first and last residue. The D gene is left open where the match is weak. Clone size appears in some rows only: once, few, many, or a class for an expanded clone.

>TRBD2|TRBJ2-7|TRBV5-1|NA
TGCGCCAGCAGCTCAGGAGTTAGCGGGAGGGCCCACGAGCAGTACTTC
CASSSGVSGRAHEQYF
>TRBD1|TRBJ2-3|TRBV2|NA
TGTGCCAGCAGGAAGAACAGGGGGGTGTTCGCAGATACGCAGTATTTT
CASRKNRGVFADTQYF
>NA|TRBJ1-2|TRBV7-8|once
TGTGCCAGCAGCTTTCGGGAGCGGGAGGACTATGGCTACACCTTC
CASSFREREDYGYTF
>TRBD1|TRBJ1-1|TRBV23-1|NA
TGCGCCAGCCCCATAAGACAGGGGCCGAACACTGAAGCTTTCTTT
CASPIRQGPNTEAFF
>NA|TRBJ2-1|TRBV5-6|NA
TGTGCCAGCAGCTTGCTAGCGTTAAACGGCAATGAGCAGTTCTTC
CASSLLALNGNEQFF
>NA|TRBJ2-2|TRBV4-2|once
TGTGCCAGCAGCCAAGATCGGGCGGGACCCGGAACCGGGGAGCTGTTTTTT
CASSQDRAGPGTGELFF
>NA|TRBJ1-6|TRBV2|NA
TGTGCCAGCAGTCGGGACCTCAGTAGTAATTCACCCCTCCACTTT
CASSRDLSSNSPLHF
>NA|TRBJ1-3|TRBV9|NA
TGTGCCAGCAGCGTGAAGGGCGCTATCTCTGGAAACACCATATATTTT
CASSVKGAISGNTIYF
>TRBD1|TRBJ1-2|TRBV6-1|NA
TGTGCCAGCAGGAAGGACAGGGCCCATGGCTACACCTTC
CASRKDRAHGYTF
>TRBD1|TRBJ1-2|TRBV11-2|NA
TGTGCCAGCAGCTTAGTGGGAGGGGGCGATGGCTACACCTTC
CASSLVGGGDGYTF
>TRBD2|TRBJ2-1|TRBV6-5|NA
TGTGCCAGCAGTTACTCTGGCGGGAGGGTCTACAATGAGCAGTTCTTC
CASSYSGGRVYNEQFF
>TRBD1|TRBJ1-4|TRBV19|NA
TGTGCCAGTAGTTCGAGACAGGGGGCGCGTGAAAAACTGTTTTTT
CASSSRQGAREKLFF
>NA|TRBJ2-4|TRBV10-2|NA
TGCGCCAGCAGTCTAGACGGGTTTTTCCTCAAAAACATTCAGTACTTC
CASSLDGFFLKNIQYF
>NA|TRBJ2-2|TRBV5-4|NA
TGTGCCAGCTTCCAGGCCACCGGGGAGCTGTTTTTT
CASFQATGELFF
>TRBD2|TRBJ2-7|TRBV2|NA
TGTGCCAGCAATCGGATTCAGACTAGCGGGGGCTACGAGCAGTACTTC
CASNRIQTSGGYEQYF
>NA|TRBJ2-1|TRBV10-1|NA
TGCGCCAGCAGTGAGTGGGGGAGCTCCTACAATGAGCAGTTCTTC
CASSEWGSSYNEQFF
>TRBD1|TRBJ1-3|TRBV2|once
TGTGCCAGCGCAGGGGGCCTCTCTGGAAACACCATATATTTT
CASAGGLSGNTIYF
>NA|TRBJ2-7|TRBV4-1|NA
TGCGCCAGCAGCCAAGGGGGACGGGTAGAGCAGTACTTC
CASSQGGRVEQYF
>TRBD2|TRBJ2-1|TRBV12-5|NA
TGTGCTAGTGGCTTGACCTCCCTAGCTAGCGGTACCTACAATGAGCAGTTCTTC
CASGLTSLASGTYNEQFF
>NA|TRBJ1-5|TRBV2|NA
TGTGCCAGCAGCCCTACAGGGACGAGGAGCAATCAGCCCCAGCATTTT
CASSPTGTRSNQPQHF
>NA|TRBJ2-3|TRBV2|once
TGTGCCAGCAGTGCCCCCTTGGCGGGTGGGACAGATACGCAGTATTTT
CASSAPLAGGTDTQYF
>NA|TRBJ2-1|TRBV9|NA
TGTGCCAGCAGCGCCCAAATAGGCGACAATGAGCAGTTCTTC
CASSAQIGDNEQFF
>NA|TRBJ2-7|TRBV10-2|NA
TGCGCCAGCAGAGAGGGGCAGGGGAGCTCCTACGAGCAGTACTTC
CASREGQGSSYEQYF
>TRBD1|TRBJ1-5|TRBV5-4|NA
TGTGCCAGCACCCCAGACAGGGACGTTAGCAATCAGCCCCAGCATTTT
CASTPDRDVSNQPQHF
>NA|TRBJ1-5|TRBV5-8|NA
TGTGCCAGCAGCCAATACGGGAGCAATCAGCCCCAGCATTTT
CASSQYGSNQPQHF
>NA|TRBJ2-5|TRBV5-1|NA
TGCGCCAGCAGCACCCCGGGCCCAGCCGAGACCCAGTACTTC
CASSTPGPAETQYF
>NA|TRBJ1-4|TRBV2|NA
TGTGCCAGCAGGAAACAGGGAAGTCCTAATGAAAAACTGTTTTTT
CASRKQGSPNEKLFF
>TRBD1|TRBJ2-2|TRBV7-3|NA
TGTGCCAGCAGCCCACGGACAGGGACCGGGGAGCTGTTTTTT
CASSPRTGTGELFF
>NA|TRBJ1-2|TRBV12-3/TRBV12-4|NA
TGTGCCAGCAGTTTCGCGGGGCGCGGCTACACCTTC
CASSFAGRGYTF
>NA|TRBJ2-5|TRBV3-1/TRBV3-2|NA
TGTGCCAGCAGCCAAGGGCAGGGGTTTAAGGAGACCCAGTACTTC
CASSQGQGFKETQYF
>NA|TRBJ1-2|TRBV4-1|NA
TGCGCCAGCAGCCATAAGATTGGGGGGTATGGCTACACCTTC
CASSHKIGGYGYTF
>NA|TRBJ2-7|TRBV6-2/TRBV6-3|once
TGTGCCAGCAGTTACTCCCCAAGACCACGGAGACAGATTCAGCAGTACTTC
CASSYSPRPRRQIQQYF
>NA|TRBJ1-1|TRBV4-2|NA
TGTGCCAGCAGCCAAGACCCCCGGACAGAAGAAGCTTTCTTT
CASSQDPRTEEAFF
>NA|TRBJ1-5|TRBV19|NA
TGTGCCAGTAGTATAGATCATACCCGGGGCTTAAGCAATCAGCCCCAGCATTTT
CASSIDHTRGLSNQPQHF
>NA|TRBJ2-7|TRBV11-2|NA
TGTGCCAGCAGCTTAGTTGGCGAAGTTCCCTACGAGCAGTACTTC
CASSLVGEVPYEQYF
>NA|TRBJ1-6|TRBV19|once
TGTGCCAGTAGTGACAGCCCGAGCTCCTATAATTCACCCCTCCACTTT
CASSDSPSSYNSPLHF
>NA|TRBJ2-5|TRBV5-1|once
TGCGCCAGCAGTTCTTCCACAGGCCGGGGGGAGACCCAGTACTTC
CASSSSTGRGETQYF
>NA|TRBJ1-2|TRBV21-1|NA
TGTGCCAGCAGTCTCAGACAGGGGTACTATGGCTACACCTTC
CASSLRQGYYGYTF
>NA|TRBJ2-3|TRBV5-6|NA
TGTGCCAGCAGCTTGGGACCGCCTAGGGACACAGATACGCAGTATTTT
CASSLGPPRDTDTQYF
>NA|TRBJ2-2|TRBV6-1|once
TGTGCCAGCAGTGACCCGGCAGGGAACACCGGGGAGCTGTTTTTT
CASSDPAGNTGELFF
>NA|TRBJ2-6|TRBV3-1/TRBV3-2|NA
TGTGCCAGCCGCCCAGGGGCTGGGGCCAACGTCCTGACTTTC
CASRPGAGANVLTF